One sample yielded the 28 T cell receptor beta chains listed below, sequenced in a study of human T cells and chemical hapten exposure. The sample's time point: patch test 1, 2 weeks after DPC sensitization. Indicated treatment: therapeutic diphenylcyclopropenone sensitization with weekly scalp DPC. MiXCR was run by TCRdb on the RACE reads, yielding one entry per CDR3 protein. This repertoire shows about 120,000 distinct CDR3 sequences, around 15% found once; its top ten account for around 0.84%. The material was whole blood, obtained in connection with sensitization to the hapten diphenylcyclopropenone (DPC). These receptors were taken from a man between 18 and 29 years old with alopecia areata. Some clones in this sample may be carry-over from other donors' samples.

This clonotype was counted between two and nine times. The chain combines TRBV29-1 with TRBJ2-1; D is possibly TRBD1 (5 bases). Germline loops: CDR1 SQVTM, CDR2 ANQGSEA. The CDR3 runs to 11 residues. V lost 7 bases and J lost 8, with 12 bases in between. In DNA form, the CDR3 reads TGCAGCGCTTCAGGGTCCCATGAGCAGTTCTTC. Amino acids: CSASGSHEQFF.

This chain connects TRBV7-2 to TRBJ2-5; D call uncertain. The germline V and J ends were trimmed by 5 bases and 5 bases, with 6 bases remaining between them. The CDR3 totals 11 residues. CDR1 is SGHTA and CDR2 is FQGNSA in the germline V gene. The chain's CDR3 is CASSARETQYF. CDR3 bases: TGTGCCAGCAGCGCGAGGGAGACCCAGTACTTC.

The chain employs TRBV7-6 and TRBJ2-1; 7 bases are a match to TRBD1. Looked up from germline, CDR1 is SGHVS and CDR2 is FNYEAQ. This CDR3 has 15 residues. With V trimmed by 4 bases and J by 4 bases, 7 bases remained unmatched. CDR3 sequence reads: CASSSGGREYNEQFF. The CDR3 DNA follows: TGTGCCAGCAGCTCAGGGGGAAGGGAGTACAATGAGCAGTTCTTC.

The rearrangement uses TRBV7-2 and TRBJ2-2; possibly TRBD1 for D (5 bases). From germline, CDR1 is SGHTA and CDR2 FQGNSA. The ends were cut back, 6 bases at V and 7 bases at J, with 12 bases in the middle. The CDR3 runs to 13 residues. CDR3 region: CASRSQGHGELFF. The CDR3 DNA follows: TGTGCCAGCAGGTCTCAGGGTCACGGGGAGCTGTTTTTT. The variable domain in full, with the rest retrieved from reference TRBV7-2 and TRBJ2-2, is GAGVSQSPSNKVTEKGKDVELRCDPISGHTALYWYRQSLGQGLEFLIYFQGNSAPDKSGLPSDRFSAERTGGSVSTLTIQRTQQEDSAVYLCASRSQGHGELFFGEGSRLTVL.

V and J are TRBV5-1 and TRBJ2-2, with a weak D call TRBD2 (6 bases). The CDR3 runs to 15 residues. The V gene's germline CDR1 is SGHRS and CDR2 YFSETQ. Trimming shortened V by 4 bases and J by 0 bases, and 10 bases separated the two germline ends. CDR3 nucleotide sequence: TGCGCCAGCAGCCTCCGGGACTCGAACACCGGGGAGCTGTTTTTT. It is translated as CASSLRDSNTGELFF.

This clonotype has more than one count but fewer than ten. The gene calls are TRBV2 and TRBJ1-2; 8 positions agree with TRBD1. The length of the CDR3 is 12 residues. Germline V lookup: CDR1 SNHLY, CDR2 FYNNEI. V was pared by 6 bases and J by 6 bases, with 3 bases of the junction left unmatched. The CDR3 is CASSSQGDGYTF. The CDR3 DNA sequence: TGTGCCAGCAGCTCACAGGGGGATGGCTACACCTTC.

The sample holds a few counts of this clonotype. J is TRBJ2-1 and V is TRBV5-1; the match to TRBD2 covers 9 bases. Germline V CDR1 and CDR2: SGHRS, YFSETQ. The CDR3 sequence is 15 residues long. V gave up 2 bases and J gave up 4 bases; unmatched junction bases: 4. The CDR3 DNA sequence: TGCGCCAGCAGCTTTAGCGGGGGACGTTACAATGAGCAGTTCTTC. It is translated as CASSFSGGRYNEQFF. Full variable domain (remainder filled in from reference TRBV5-1 and TRBJ2-1): KAGVTQTPRYLIKTRGQQVTLSCSPISGHRSVSWYQQTPGQGLQFLFEYFSETQRNKGNFPGRFSGRQFSNSRSEMNVSTLELGDSALYLCASSFSGGRYNEQFFGPGTRLTVL.

This clonotype was observed a handful of times. The chain employs TRBV7-2 and TRBJ2-7, with 14 bases identical to TRBD2. CDR1 is SGHTA, CDR2 FQGNSA, per germline. Trimming removed 5 bases from V and 3 bases from J; junction bases left unmatched: 6. The CDR3 consists of 16 residues. CDR3: CASSIWTSGGIYEQYF. The CDR3 DNA follows: TGTGCCAGCAGCATATGGACTAGCGGGGGGATCTACGAGCAGTACTTC.

This clonotype was counted between two and nine times. The rearrangement links TRBV28 to TRBJ2-7; D tentatively fits TRBD1 or TRBD2 (5 bases each). Between the trimmed V and J ends, which lost 7 bases and 0 bases, there was a span of 13 bases. Germline loops: CDR1 MDHEN, CDR2 SYDVKM. The CDR3 is made up of 14 amino acids. This chain's CDR3 is CASTGTRGSYEQYF. The CDR3 DNA reads as TGTGCCAGCACCGGGACCCGCGGCTCCTACGAGCAGTACTTC.

This clonotype was seen a few times. The V gene is TRBV2, the J gene TRBJ2-1; D not certain. Trimming shortened V by 10 bases and J by 5 bases, and 18 bases separated the two germline ends. CDR1 is SNHLY and CDR2 is FYNNEI in the germline V gene. The CDR3 is 14 residues long. CDR3 bases: TGTGCCAACGTAAGGCTGGATAAAGACAATGAGCAGTTCTTC. This gives the protein CANVRLDKDNEQFF.

The chain couples TRBV4-1 to TRBJ2-5, with 13 positions matching TRBD2. Germline-derived CDR1 and CDR2 are MGHRA and YSYEKL. V shed 3 bases, J shed 2 bases, and the junction held 0 bases outside the gene matches. This CDR3 contains 15 residues. CDR3: CASSQGLAGQETQYF. In nucleotides, the CDR3 is TGCGCCAGCAGCCAGGGACTAGCGGGGCAAGAGACCCAGTACTTC.

This clonotype came up many times. The chain joins TRBV28 to TRBJ1-2; D gene unclear. V was cut by 10 bases and J by 1 base, with 7 bases left in between. Germline CDR1 reads MDHEN; CDR2 reads SYDVKM. CDR3 length equals 11 residues. The CDR3 coding sequence is TGTGCCACCTTAATTAACTATGGCTACACCTTC. Encoded protein: CATLINYGYTF.

This clonotype occurred a few times. Compared with germline, one end of the junction differs, possibly owing to a read error. The rearrangement uses TRBV7-9 and TRBJ2-1; TRBD1 or TRBD2 may be the D gene (5 bases each). Germline assignment: CDR1 SEHNR and CDR2 FQNEAQ (reference sequence). CDR3 length equals 13 residues. The chain's CDR3 is CASRLGVLDEQFF. CDR3 coding DNA: TGTGCCAGCCGCTTGGGGGTTTTGGATGAGCAGTTCTTC.

This chain joins TRBV29-1 and TRBJ1-5; D remains unclear. Germline CDR1 is SQVTM and CDR2 is ANQGSEA. The CDR3 is made up of 13 amino acids. V was cut by 4 bases and J by 5 bases, with 12 bases left in between. CDR3 sequence reads: CSVGAARDQPQHF. For the CDR3, the DNA is TGCAGCGTTGGGGCGGCTAGGGATCAGCCCCAGCATTTT.

About this clonotype itself: At one boundary the junction diverges from the germline segment, which might be a read error. The J gene is TRBJ2-2, the V gene TRBV29-1, with TRBD1 matching over 9 bases. The germline V gene has CDR1 SQVTM and CDR2 ANQGSEA. The CDR3 runs 14 residues. Written as DNA, the CDR3 is TGCAGCGCTGAACAGGGGGCGTTGACCGGGGAGCTGTTTTTT. Its translation: CSAEQGALTGELFF.

The chain couples TRBV25-1 to TRBJ2-7; 7 nucleotides align to TRBD1. CDR3 length: 14 residues. Germline lookup yields CDR1 MGHDK and CDR2 SYGVNS. J gave up 4 bases and V 4 bases, and 7 bases lay outside the gene matches. This chain's CDR3 is CASSVGGPEYEQYF. In DNA form, the CDR3 reads TGTGCCAGCAGTGTAGGGGGCCCTGAGTACGAGCAGTACTTC.

This clonotype was observed a few times. The CDR3 DNA sequence: TGTGCCAGCAGCTTAGGCAGTTCGCGTTCCAACGAGCAGTACTTC. The encoded protein is CASSLGSSRSNEQYF. This sequence joins TRBV7-2 and TRBJ2-7; D not certain. Germline lookup yields CDR1 SGHTA and CDR2 FQGNSA. This CDR3 comprises 15 residues. The V end lost 1 base, the J end lost 5 bases, and 15 bases lay between the germline ends. The full variable domain, completed using reference TRBV7-2 and TRBJ2-7, is GAGVSQSPSNKVTEKGKDVELRCDPISGHTALYWYRQSLGQGLEFLIYFQGNSAPDKSGLPSDRFSAERTGGSVSTLTIQRTQQEDSAVYLCASSLGSSRSNEQYFGPGTRLTVT.

This sequence joins TRBV5-1 and TRBJ2-3; D might be TRBD1 (6 bases). Per germline, CDR1 SGHRS and CDR2 YFSETQ. The CDR3 covers 16 residues. V shed 3 bases and J shed 3 bases, with 17 bases lying between them. The CDR3 spells CASSSHYRVSTDTQYF. Written as DNA, the CDR3 is TGCGCCAGCAGCTCCCACTACAGGGTATCGACAGATACGCAGTATTTT.

A few counts support this clonotype. The rearrangement links TRBV3-1 to TRBJ2-2, with 8 bases that match TRBD2. V was pared by 6 bases and J by 0 bases, with 12 bases of the junction left unmatched. CDR1 is LGHDT and CDR2 is YNNKEL in the germline V gene (reference sequence). This CDR3 is 18 amino acids long. CDR3 coding DNA: TGTGCCAGCAGACCACTAAAGCGGGGGAGCCCGAACACCGGGGAGCTGTTTTTT. Amino acid sequence: CASRPLKRGSPNTGELFF.

The rearrangement uses TRBV21-1 and TRBJ2-7. TRBV21-1 counts as a pseudogene. The CDR3 spans 12 residues. CDR3: CASTLSGYEQYV. The DNA for the CDR3 is TGTGCCAGCACCCTTTCCGGCTACGAGCAGTACGTC.

V is TRBV6-5 and J is TRBJ2-2; D not resolved. The germline V gene has CDR1 MNHEY and CDR2 SVGAGI. V lost 8 bases to trimming and J lost 5 bases, with 12 bases between them. The CDR3 extends over 13 amino acids. The CDR3 DNA follows: TGTGCCAGCCACCGCCAAGAGACCGGGGAGCTGTTTTTT. The encoded protein is CASHRQETGELFF.

The CDR3 DNA sequence: TGTGCCAGCAGCTTACGGGTCCCCAATGAGCAGTTCTTC. This gives the protein CASSLRVPNEQFF. The chain is built from TRBV7-8 and TRBJ2-1; D call uncertain. The CDR3 is made up of 13 amino acids. Germline lookup yields CDR1 SGHVS and CDR2 FQNEAQ. The V end lost 2 bases, the J end lost 6 bases, and 8 bases lay between the germline ends. Complete variable domain (other parts from reference TRBV7-8 and TRBJ2-1): GAGVSQSPRYKVAKRGQDVALRCDPISGHVSLFWYQQALGQGPEFLTYFQNEAQLDKSGLPSDRFFAERPEGSVSTLKIQRTQQEDSAVYLCASSLRVPNEQFFGPGTRLTVL.

This clonotype was detected many times. V and J are TRBV4-3 and TRBJ1-1, with D possibly matching TRBD1 (5 bases). The CDR3 contains 14 residues. CDR1 is LGHNA and CDR2 is YSLEER in the germline V gene. The V end lost 1 base, the J end lost 5 bases, and 11 bases lay between the germline ends. The CDR3 DNA reads TGCGCCAGCAGCCAAGCGGCAGGGTTGACTGAAGCTTTCTTT. Protein sequence: CASSQAAGLTEAFF.

In its sample, this clonotype was seen many times. This rearrangement joins TRBV6-2 or TRBV6-3 to TRBJ2-2; D is uncertain. The germline V and J ends were trimmed by 8 bases and 5 bases, with 15 bases remaining between them. This CDR3 has 14 residues. Germline CDR1 MNHEY, CDR2 SVGEGT. The CDR3 sequence is CASYARHLTGELFF. CDR3 nucleotide sequence: TGTGCCAGCTACGCACGGCACCTTACCGGGGAGCTGTTTTTT.

The chain joins TRBV5-1 to TRBJ2-3; D is possibly TRBD2 (7 bases). The germline V gene encodes CDR1 SGHRS and CDR2 YFSETQ. This CDR3 contains 14 residues. V lost 4 bases, J lost 5 bases, and 14 bases lay in between. The CDR3 here is CASSTGGPGDTQYF. CDR3 in DNA: TGCGCCAGCAGCACCGGGGGGCCGGGAGATACGCAGTATTTT. The complete variable domain, with remaining parts taken from reference TRBV5-1 and TRBJ2-3, reads KAGVTQTPRYLIKTRGQQVTLSCSPISGHRSVSWYQQTPGQGLQFLFEYFSETQRNKGNFPGRFSGRQFSNSRSEMNVSTLELGDSALYLCASSTGGPGDTQYFGPGTRLTVL.

This clonotype has at least ten counts. A junction end diverges from the germline sequence, so it may reflect a read error. The chain is built from TRBV7-9 and TRBJ2-3; unclear D gene. In germline, CDR1 is SEHNR, CDR2 FQNEAQ (reference sequence). CDR3 length: 12 amino acids. This chain's CDR3 is CASSLGTDTQYF. The CDR3 DNA sequence: TGCGCCAGCAGCTTGGGCACAGATACGCAGTATTTT. Variable domain in full (rest from reference TRBV7-9 and TRBJ2-3): DTGVSQNPRHKITKRGQNVTFRCDPISEHNRLYWYRQTLGQGPEFLTYFQNEAQLEKSRLLSDRFSAERPKGSFSTLEIQRTEQGDSAMYLCASSLGTDTQYFGPGTRLTVL.

V is TRBV20-1 and J is TRBJ2-7; 14 bases match TRBD2. CDR1 and CDR2 (germline): DFQATT, SNEGSKA (reference sequence). J lost 3 bases, V lost 2 bases, and 9 bases had no gene match. The CDR3 length is 17 residues. The CDR3 spells CSARQPGLAGALYEQYF. DNA for the CDR3: TGCAGTGCTAGACAACCGGGACTAGCGGGGGCCCTCTACGAGCAGTACTTC.

There are many counts of this clonotype. V gene TRBV19 combines with J gene TRBJ1-4; perhaps TRBD1 as D (6 bases). Germline CDR1 reads LNHDA; CDR2 reads SQIVND (reference sequence). This CDR3 has 14 amino acids. V lost 10 bases and J lost 1, with 13 bases in between. CDR3 DNA sequence: TGTGCCACTCGATTACAGGGAACTAATGAAAAACTGTTTTTT. Amino acid sequence: CATRLQGTNEKLFF.